The text below deals with one T cell receptor (beta chain). These data originate in a study of cytomegalovirus exposure and HLA in healthy donors. Study-wide background: Most donors, 80% to 90% of a few hundred genotyped, fell in the Caucasian-associated ancestry cluster.

The PCR was carried out with 60 Vbeta primers and 13 Jbeta primers. Authors' analysis steps: Later work found 65 million to 100 million unique TCR beta chains, with 9.5 million to 14 million shared. Generated by immunoSEQ multiplex PCR, the TCRdb table keeps only in-frame clones and is missing some. That table furnishes V, J and clone size, whereas the DNA furnished D and trimming. The sample has approximately 150,000 clones, around 69% seen once; the top ten hold over 1.3%. Germline CDR1 reads LGHNA; CDR2 reads YSLEER. J gave up 5 bases and V 4 bases, and 5 bases lay outside the gene matches. This CDR3 is built from 14 residues.

The sequence was obtained from a man aged 60-69 years in good health and CMV-seronegative. The specimen sequenced was PBMCs. The chain joins TRBV4-3 to TRBJ2-5; the match to TRBD1 covers 9 bases. Written as DNA, the CDR3 is TGCGCCAGCAGCCGGAAGGGGACAGGGGAGACCCAGTACTTC. The encoded protein is CASSRKGTGETQYF.